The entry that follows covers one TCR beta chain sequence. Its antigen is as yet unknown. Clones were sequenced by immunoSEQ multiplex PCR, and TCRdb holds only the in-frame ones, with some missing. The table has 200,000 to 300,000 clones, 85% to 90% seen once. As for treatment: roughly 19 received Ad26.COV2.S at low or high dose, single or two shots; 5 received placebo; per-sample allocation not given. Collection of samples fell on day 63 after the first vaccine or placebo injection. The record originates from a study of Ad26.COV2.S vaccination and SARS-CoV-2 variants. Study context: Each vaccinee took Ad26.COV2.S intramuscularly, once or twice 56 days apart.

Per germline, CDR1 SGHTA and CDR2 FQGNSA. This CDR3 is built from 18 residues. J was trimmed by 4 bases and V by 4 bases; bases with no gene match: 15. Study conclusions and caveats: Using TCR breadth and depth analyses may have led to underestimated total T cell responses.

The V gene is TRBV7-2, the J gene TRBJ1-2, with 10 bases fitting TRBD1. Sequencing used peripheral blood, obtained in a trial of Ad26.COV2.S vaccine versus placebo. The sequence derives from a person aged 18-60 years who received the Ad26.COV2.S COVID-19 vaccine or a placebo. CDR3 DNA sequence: TGTGCCAGCAGCTCCGCCGGACAGGGGGATCCCCGATTCTATGGCTACACCTTC. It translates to CASSSAGQGDPRFYGYTF. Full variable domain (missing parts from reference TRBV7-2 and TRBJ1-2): GAGVSQSPSNKVTEKGKDVELRCDPISGHTALYWYRQSLGQGLEFLIYFQGNSAPDKSGLPSDRFSAERTGGSVSTLTIQRTQQEDSAVYLCASSSAGQGDPRFYGYTFGSGTRLTVV.